This TCR beta chain comes out of a study of monozygotic twins with inflammatory bowel disease. CDR1 KGHSH and CDR2 LQKENI come from the germline V gene. The CDR3 length is 15 residues. UMIs bearing a 6-nucleotide sample barcode were added through template switching. Reanalyzing the 5' RACE reads, TCRdb keeps one entry per CDR3 protein, without DNA. The table lists approximately 150,000 distinct CDR3 sequences. Blood was drawn at around 2.5 ml per donor. V gene TRBV18 combines with J gene TRBJ2-7; TCRdb's D call, TRBD2, is unchecked because there is no DNA. Sequencing was performed on blood. The source of this sequence is a human donor with ulcerative colitis or Crohn's disease, or a healthy co-twin of an affected twin (not recorded which). The CDR3 region is CASSPQAGSVDEQYF.